Following are 14 T cell receptor beta chains from one sample sequenced in a study of chemoradiotherapy in HPV16-positive cancers (dated 2022 in TCRdb). Receptors were amplified or captured by the immunoSEQ multiplex PCR assay. The table comes from immuneACCESS by way of TCRdb, which keeps in-frame sequences with V and J called. Part of the clones is missing from these tables; in studies checked, under half for an unresolved V gene and the rest for unknown reasons. Across this sample there are more than 13,000 clones, with about 86% seen only once. The ten top clones hold around 3.7% of the sample. The sample was blood, taken from a patient who underwent chemoradiotherapy. These receptors were obtained from a human donor with HPV-associated anogenital cancer.

The chain carries TRBV25-1 and TRBJ2-7, with 13 positions matching TRBD2. The V segment lost 4 bases and the J segment 9 bases; nucleotides outside the gene matches: 12. The CDR3 is 16 residues long. CDR1 is MGHDK and CDR2 is SYGVNS in the germline V gene. This CDR3 is CASSARLGLAGVMQYF. In nucleotides, the CDR3 is TGTGCCAGCAGTGCCCGCCTCGGACTAGCGGGAGTGATGCAGTACTTC.

V usage is TRBV4-1 and J usage is TRBJ1-1; D is uncertain. The CDR3 runs 16 residues. With 0 bases removed from V and 6 bases from J, the gap between germline ends came to 17 bases. Germline V gene sequence: CDR1 MGHRA, CDR2 YSYEKL. The CDR3 reads CASSQEAGIVMAEAFF. In nucleotides, the CDR3 is TGCGCCAGCAGCCAAGAAGCGGGGATAGTAATGGCTGAAGCTTTCTTT.

The rearrangement links TRBV9 to TRBJ2-7; D assignment may be TRBD1 or TRBD2 (5 bases each). The CDR3 totals 15 residues. Germline V gene sequence: CDR1 SGDLS, CDR2 YYNGEE. V was clipped by 4 bases and J by 4 bases, with 18 bases between them. The CDR3 region is CASSSRDGYGYEQYF. In nucleotides, the CDR3 is TGTGCCAGCAGCTCCCGGGACGGATATGGGTACGAGCAGTACTTC.

V is TRBV6-5 and J is TRBJ1-2, with 9 bases identical to TRBD1. In germline, CDR1 is MNHEY, CDR2 SVGAGI. The CDR3 covers 16 residues. The V segment lost 3 bases and the J segment 7 bases; nucleotides outside the gene matches: 12. CDR3 loop: CASSYLGQGLSFGYTF. CDR3 sequence (DNA): TGTGCCAGCAGTTATCTGGGACAGGGTCTCTCCTTTGGCTACACCTTC.

The rearrangement uses TRBV11-2 and TRBJ1-1, with TRBD1 as a possible D gene (5 bases). Trimming took 3 bases from V and 0 from J, leaving 11 bases between them. Germline lookup yields CDR1 SGHAT and CDR2 FQNNGV. This CDR3 has 15 residues. The CDR3 sequence: CASSFSGALNTEAFF. The DNA for the CDR3 is TGTGCCAGCAGCTTTAGCGGGGCCCTGAACACTGAAGCTTTCTTT.

The sample holds one count of this clone. The chain combines TRBV5-1 with TRBJ1-3, with a possible D match to TRBD1 (5 bases). V lost 4 bases, J lost 5 bases, and 10 bases lay in between. Germline V gene lookup returns CDR1 SGHRS and CDR2 YFSETQ. The CDR3 runs to 13 residues. CDR3 nucleotides: TGCGCCAGCAGCGGGGACGGCAGAAACACCATATATTTT. It encodes CASSGDGRNTIYF. Combining the CDR3 with reference TRBV5-1 and TRBJ1-3 gives the whole variable domain KAGVTQTPRYLIKTRGQQVTLSCSPISGHRSVSWYQQTPGQGLQFLFEYFSETQRNKGNFPGRFSGRQFSNSRSEMNVSTLELGDSALYLCASSGDGRNTIYFGEGSWLTVV.

The J gene is TRBJ2-1, the V gene TRBV5-1; possibly TRBD2 for D (6 bases). From germline, CDR1 is SGHRS and CDR2 YFSETQ. With 0 bases removed from V and 0 bases from J, the gap between germline ends came to 16 bases. CDR3 size: 18 residues. In DNA, the CDR3 is TGCGCCAGCAGCTTGGTTATCGCGGCGACTAGCTCCTACAATGAGCAGTTCTTC. Translation gives CASSLVIAATSSYNEQFF.

This chain links TRBV6-4 with TRBJ1-1; D gene ambiguous. This CDR3 has 11 amino acids. The germline V and J ends were trimmed by 6 bases and 3 bases, with 5 bases remaining between them. Per the germline V gene, CDR1 is MRHNA and CDR2 is SNTAGT. CDR3 nucleotides: TGTGCCAGCAGACGGGACACTGAAGCTTTCTTT. It encodes CASRRDTEAFF.

The rearrangement links TRBV5-6 to TRBJ2-7, with unresolved D. The length of the CDR3 is 13 residues. Germline V CDR1 and CDR2: SGHDT, YYEEEE. Trimming removed 1 base at V and 0 bases at J, with 5 bases between. CDR3: CASSLPHSYEQYF. CDR3 nucleotides: TGTGCCAGCAGCTTGCCCCACTCCTACGAGCAGTACTTC.

Only one count was recorded for this clone. This chain connects TRBV14 to TRBJ1-2; possibly TRBD1 for D (5 bases). V lost 1 base, J lost 6 bases, and 9 bases lay in between. There are 13 residues in the CDR3. The germline V gene has CDR1 SGHDN and CDR2 FVKESK. The CDR3 here is CASSQGGEHGYTF. DNA for the CDR3: TGTGCCAGCAGCCAAGGGGGGGAACATGGCTACACCTTC.

This chain uses TRBV5-6 with TRBJ1-4; D may be TRBD1 (6 bases). V gave up 2 bases and J gave up 2 bases, with 7 bases separating them. This CDR3 contains 14 residues. The V gene's germline CDR1 is SGHDT and CDR2 YYEEEE. The CDR3 sequence: CASSFQGTNEKLFF. CDR3 nucleotides: TGTGCCAGCAGCTTCCAGGGGACTAATGAAAAACTGTTTTTT.

This chain uses TRBV7-9 with TRBJ2-2; no clear D. This CDR3 spans 16 amino acids. Trimming left V 4 bases short and J 5 bases short, with 17 bases between. Germline CDR1 is SEHNR and CDR2 is FQNEAQ (reference sequence). The CDR3 coding sequence is TGTGCCAGCAGCTCCCCGCCCCCAGGTACGACCGGGGAGCTGTTTTTT. As protein: CASSSPPPGTTGELFF.

V and J are TRBV30 and TRBJ1-1, with 8 bases aligning to TRBD1. The J segment lost 6 bases and the V segment lost 2 bases, leaving 8 bases of the junction unmatched. This CDR3 spans 14 amino acids. CDR1 and CDR2 from the germline V gene are GTSNPN and SVGIG (reference sequence). The CDR3 is CAWSLDRVDPEAFF. The DNA for the CDR3 is TGTGCCTGGAGTCTGGACAGGGTGGACCCTGAAGCTTTCTTT.

The chain recombines TRBV5-1 with TRBJ1-2, with no clear D. Germline CDR1 SGHRS, CDR2 YFSETQ. V lost 0 bases and J 3 bases, leaving 6 bases between the germline ends. The CDR3 runs to 13 residues. DNA for the CDR3: TGCGCCAGCAGCTTGGTGTCCCACTATGGCTACACCTTC. This encodes CASSLVSHYGYTF.